This entry lists 13 T cell receptor beta chains sequenced from one sample in a study of cytotoxic CD8 clonotypes in ibrutinib-treated CLL. The repertoire was sequenced with immunoSEQ multiplex PCR; TCRdb's copy has only in-frame clones and lacks some. The table records 250,000 to 350,000 clones, around 77% of them present only once. The specimen comprised PBMCs, sampled at disease progression, from a patient treated with ibrutinib. These receptors were collected from a human donor with chronic lymphocytic leukemia.

The chain has TRBV19 and TRBJ1-5; 10 bases are shared with TRBD1. J lost 4 bases, V lost 1 base, and 4 bases had no gene match. Germline V CDR1 and CDR2: LNHDA, SQIVND (reference sequence). This CDR3 contains 16 residues. CDR3 bases: TGTGCCAGTAGTATAGGATGGGACAGGGGAAATCAGCCCCAGCATTTT. It yields the protein CASSIGWDRGNQPQHF.

The chain combines TRBV25-1 with TRBJ2-7, with a tentative D call TRBD1 (5 bases). This CDR3 contains 15 residues. Germline CDR1 reads MGHDK; CDR2 reads SYGVNS. V was cut by 3 bases and J by 3 bases, with 15 bases left in between. The CDR3: CASSDSGWNLYEQYF. The CDR3 bases are TGTGCCAGCAGTGATTCAGGGTGGAACCTCTACGAGCAGTACTTC.

The chain is built from TRBV19 and TRBJ2-7, with D perhaps matching TRBD1 (6 bases). Germline V gene sequence: CDR1 LNHDA, CDR2 SQIVND (reference sequence). Between the trimmed V and J ends, which lost 3 bases and 2 bases, there was a span of 11 bases. CDR3 length: 14 residues. The CDR3 DNA sequence: TGTGCCAGTAGTATGGTAGGGGGAACCTACGAGCAGTACTTC. Its protein is CASSMVGGTYEQYF. Drawing the rest from reference TRBV19 and TRBJ2-7, the complete variable domain is DGGITQSPKYLFRKEGQNVTLSCEQNLNHDAMYWYRQDPGQGLRLIYYSQIVNDFQKGDIAEGYSVSREKKESFPLTVTSAQKNPTAFYLCASSMVGGTYEQYFGPGTRLTVT.

The chain has TRBV14 and TRBJ2-3; 9 bases match TRBD2. V shed 0 bases and J 1 base; nucleotides not matched to a gene: 8. Germline V CDR1 and CDR2: SGHDN, FVKESK. The CDR3 covers 18 residues. CDR3 residues: CASSQDPLGLARTDTQYF. The CDR3 nucleotides are TGTGCCAGCAGCCAAGACCCACTGGGACTAGCCCGCACAGATACGCAGTATTTT.

The chain carries TRBV28 and TRBJ2-3, with D perhaps being TRBD1 or TRBD2 (5 bases each). V was clipped by 10 bases and J by 2 bases, with 19 bases between them. This CDR3 comprises 15 residues. The germline V gene encodes CDR1 MDHEN and CDR2 SYDVKM. CDR3 protein: CATSFGSGPTDTQYF. The DNA of the CDR3 is TGTGCCACCTCCTTTGGGTCGGGGCCCACAGATACGCAGTATTTT.

This clone was observed a few times. The chain is built from TRBV7-2 and TRBJ2-1, with 8 bases aligning to TRBD2. J gave up 0 bases and V 1 base, and 5 bases lay outside the gene matches. Per the germline V gene, CDR1 is SGHTA and CDR2 is FQGNSA. The CDR3 contains 17 residues. Written as DNA, the CDR3 is TGTGCCAGCAGCTTAGATAGTAGCGGGAACTCCTACAATGAGCAGTTCTTC. This encodes CASSLDSSGNSYNEQFF.

The V and J genes are TRBV11-2 and TRBJ2-5, with 12 bases matching TRBD2. Per germline, CDR1 SGHAT and CDR2 FQNNGV. With V trimmed by 4 bases and J by 5 bases, 8 bases remained unmatched. This CDR3 is 16 amino acids long. The CDR3 sequence is CASSSTTSGRWETQYF. The CDR3 nucleotides are TGTGCCAGCAGCTCAACGACTAGCGGGAGATGGGAGACCCAGTACTTC.

The chain combines TRBV27 with TRBJ2-6; 7 bases agree with TRBD1. The CDR3 has 20 residues. The V gene end was trimmed by 3 bases and the J gene end by 2 bases; junction bases not matched to a gene: 16. CDR1 is MNHEY, CDR2 SMNVEV, per germline (reference sequence). DNA of the CDR3: TGTGCCAGCAGTTTCCGGGGACAGCAAACATATGATCCTGGGGCCAACGTCCTGACTTTC. Translation gives CASSFRGQQTYDPGANVLTF.

V gene TRBV11-3 combines with J gene TRBJ2-1; TRBD1 matches 10 bases. Losses at the gene ends were 5 bases for V and 6 bases for J; bases not matched to a gene: 4. The germline V gene encodes CDR1 SGHNT and CDR2 YENEEA. The CDR3 totals 14 residues. The chain's CDR3 is CASSRGQGSNEQFF. Written as DNA, the CDR3 is TGTGCCAGCAGCCGGGGACAGGGGAGCAATGAGCAGTTCTTC.

In its sample, this clone was seen once. The rearrangement uses TRBV6-5 and TRBJ1-5; 7 bases match TRBD1. The CDR3 is 13 amino acids. Unmatched junction bases numbered 1, after V lost 4 bases and J lost 4 bases. Germline V gene lookup returns CDR1 MNHEY and CDR2 SVGAGI. CDR3 loop: CASSWDRNQPQHF. The CDR3 DNA reads TGTGCCAGCAGTTGGGACAGAAATCAGCCCCAGCATTTT.

The rearrangement uses TRBV9 and TRBJ2-2, with a possible D match to TRBD2 (6 bases). V lost 0 bases and J lost 4, with 13 bases in between. Germline V gene data show CDR1 as SGDLS and CDR2 as YYNGEE. The CDR3 spans 16 residues. CDR3 coding DNA: TGTGCCAGCAGCGTAGAAGGGACTTTACCCACCGGGGAGCTGTTTTTT. Translating gives CASSVEGTLPTGELFF.

This clone was detected only once. The chain links TRBV7-2 to TRBJ1-6; D ambiguous. CDR3 length: 13 residues. Per germline, CDR1 SGHTA and CDR2 FQGNSA. Trimming pared 8 bases from V and 4 bases from J, leaving 9 bases between. The CDR3 sequence: CASRLAYNSPLHF. The DNA for the CDR3 is TGTGCCAGCCGTTTAGCTTATAATTCACCCCTCCACTTT.

This rearrangement joins TRBV7-9 to TRBJ2-1; D remains ambiguous. Germline lookup yields CDR1 SEHNR and CDR2 FQNEAQ (reference sequence). CDR3 size: 14 residues. Trimming removed 0 bases from V and 7 bases from J, with 10 bases in between. In nucleotides, the CDR3 is TGTGCCAGCAGCTTAGCAGAATTCCGGAATGAGCAGTTCTTC. This gives the protein CASSLAEFRNEQFF.